Sequencing of this T cell receptor beta chain was carried out in a study of T cell responses to AZD1222 COVID-19 vaccine. Unmatched junction bases numbered 7, after V lost 5 bases and J lost 1 base. The CDR3 runs to 15 residues. Per the germline V gene, CDR1 is SEHNR and CDR2 is FQNEAQ (reference sequence). Study-level results: A rise in Spike-specific TCR breadth and depth followed two AZD1222 doses. A mostly white British donor set with more females was recruited, and clonal diversity was possibly underestimated.

Using immunoSEQ multiplex PCR, the repertoire was profiled, and TCRdb retains in-frame clones only, with some absent. The data contain around 97,000 clones, roughly 91% of them seen just once; the ten biggest clones take up roughly 42%. About this clone: Its antigen remains unidentified.

The TCR sequence derives from an adult in good health. The genes are TRBV7-9 and TRBJ1-1; 7 nucleotides line up with TRBD1. This material consisted of peripheral blood, taken on day 0 of AZD1222 vaccination. The CDR3 loop is CASSQKQGSNTEAFF. DNA of the CDR3: TGTGCCAGCAGCCAAAAACAGGGGTCGAACACTGAAGCTTTCTTT.